The clone carrying this T cell receptor beta chain has more than one count but fewer than ten. The antigen is not known. TCRdb called the reads again in MiXCR, with one record for every CDR3 protein. The data show under 200,000 distinct CDR3 sequences, 20% to 25% seen once. This sample was included in a study of T cell repertoires in cytomegalovirus infection. Study-wide context: Carrying CMV and the relevant HLA type showed in public TCR beta signatures.

Regarding the study as a whole: Summed public TCR beta family frequency identified CMV carriers bearing the relevant HLA. Dominating the ex vivo response were TCR beta clonotypes that were CMV-specific and HLA-C-restricted.

The input for sequencing was CD8+ T cells from cultured PBMCs, taken from culture after CMV antigen stimulation. The receptor's source is a human donor in good health (CMV status not recorded). Some clones in this sample may be carry-over from other donors' samples.

The CDR3 DNA reads TGTGCCAGCAGCTTAGCGTTGAACACCGGGGAGCTGTTTTTT. This encodes CASSLALNTGELFF. The chain uses TRBV7-2 and TRBJ2-2; D ambiguous. The CDR3 sequence is 14 residues long. V lost 0 bases, J lost 1 base, and 3 bases lay in between. Germline V gives CDR1 SGHTA, CDR2 FQGNSA.